Below, 13 T cell receptor beta chains from the same sample are listed, as sequenced in a study of blood T cell repertoires in COVID-19. Sequencing used immunoSEQ multiplex PCR; TCRdb keeps in-frame clones, though not all of them. Counted here are some 250,000 clones, 75% to 90% occurring once; the ten biggest clones make up 8.8%. Sequenced: PBMCs or T cells enriched from blood (not recorded which). These TCRs come from a man between 40 and 49 years old who had recovered from COVID-19.

For the CDR3, the DNA is TGTGCCAGCAGCCAAATCAGTGCCTACGAGCAGTACTTC. Protein: CASSQISAYEQYF. The chain employs TRBV3-1 (or the pseudogene TRBV3-2) and TRBJ2-7; D is unclear. V lost 2 bases, J lost 2 bases, and 7 bases lay in between. In germline, CDR1 is LGHDT, CDR2 YNNKEL (reference sequence). This CDR3 is 13 amino acids long.

The chain links TRBV7-2 to TRBJ2-7, with 9 bases fitting TRBD2. The CDR3 spans 16 residues. Germline assignment: CDR1 SGHTA and CDR2 FQGNSA. Germline trimming cut 1 base from V and 2 bases from J; bases unmatched to any gene: 6. CDR3 nucleotide sequence: TGTGCCAGCAGCTTAGATGGCGGGGGGGTACCCTACGAGCAGTACTTC. The encoded protein is CASSLDGGGVPYEQYF.

In this sample, this clone turned up once. This rearrangement joins TRBV27 to TRBJ2-7; the match to TRBD1 covers 9 bases. This CDR3 is built from 14 residues. CDR1 and CDR2 (germline): MNHEY, SMNVEV (reference sequence). Losses at the gene ends were 3 bases for V and 5 bases for J; bases not matched to a gene: 5. The CDR3 loop is CASSFWDRAHEQYF. As DNA, the CDR3 is TGTGCCAGCAGTTTTTGGGACAGGGCCCACGAGCAGTACTTC.

The J gene is TRBJ2-7, the V gene TRBV14; a weak D match, TRBD1 (6 bases). The CDR3 loop spans 14 amino acids. V lost 0 bases, J lost 5 bases, and 11 bases lay in between. Germline V CDR1 and CDR2: SGHDN, FVKESK. Here the CDR3 reads CASSQDRGFDEQYF. CDR3 bases: TGTGCCAGCAGCCAAGACAGGGGTTTCGACGAGCAGTACTTC.

The chain has TRBV25-1 and TRBJ1-4; 8 positions agree with TRBD1. Germline CDR1 is MGHDK and CDR2 is SYGVNS. V gave up 3 bases and J gave up 8 bases; unmatched junction bases: 11. CDR3 length: 16 residues. CDR3 amino acids: CASSDTGTGWPEKLFF. CDR3 nucleotide sequence: TGTGCCAGCAGTGATACCGGGACAGGATGGCCCGAAAAACTGTTTTTT.

The chain is built from TRBV29-1 and TRBJ2-4, with a possible D match to TRBD2 (7 bases). The V gene lost 7 bases and the J gene lost 1 base, with 17 bases spanning the gap. Germline values: CDR1 SQVTM, CDR2 ANQGSEA. This CDR3 comprises 15 residues. CDR3 loop: CSAPRGREAKNIQYF. The DNA for the CDR3 is TGCAGCGCCCCAAGGGGGAGGGAGGCCAAAAACATTCAGTACTTC.

The V call is TRBV11-3, the J call TRBJ2-3; TRBD2 matches at 10 bases. Germline V gives CDR1 SGHNT, CDR2 YENEEA. With 5 bases clipped from V and 3 bases from J, the junction kept 5 bases outside the gene matches. The CDR3 contains 15 residues. The CDR3 protein is CASSQSGGATDTQYF. The CDR3 nucleotides read TGTGCCAGCAGCCAAAGCGGGGGGGCAACAGATACGCAGTATTTT.

The chain combines TRBV3-1 (or the pseudogene TRBV3-2) with TRBJ1-4, with a possible D match to TRBD1 (5 bases). The CDR3 has 16 residues. CDR1 and CDR2 from the germline V gene are LGHDT and YNNKEL (reference sequence). The V end lost 0 bases, the J end lost 6 bases, and 14 bases lay between the germline ends. In nucleotides, the CDR3 is TGTGCCAGCAGCCAAGATTATGGGGCAGCCGATGAAAAACTGTTTTTT. This translates into CASSQDYGAADEKLFF.

The chain couples TRBV19 to TRBJ1-2, with D hard to call. CDR3 size: 16 residues. CDR1 and CDR2 from the germline V gene are LNHDA and SQIVND (reference sequence). Deletions cut 1 base from V and 5 bases from J, with 17 bases between. CDR3 coding DNA: TGTGCCAGTAGTATAGGTTGGGCTCCAGAGCTATATGGCTACACCTTC. As protein: CASSIGWAPELYGYTF.

The chain couples TRBV5-8 to TRBJ1-6, with D possibly matching TRBD1 (5 bases). The CDR3 sequence is 18 residues long. CDR1 is SGHTS, CDR2 YDEGEE, per germline. Deletions cut 0 bases from V and 6 bases from J, with 19 bases between. The CDR3 DNA follows: TGTGCCAGCAGCTTGGCCTATGGACACCAGGATTTTAATTCACCCCTCCACTTT. Protein product: CASSLAYGHQDFNSPLHF.

The rearrangement uses TRBV2 and TRBJ2-1; 7 nucleotides match TRBD2. The CDR3 spans 16 residues. The trim removed 0 bases at V and 10 bases at J, leaving 12 bases unmatched. Germline V lookup: CDR1 SNHLY, CDR2 FYNNEI. The CDR3 loop is CASSEALLAADLEQFF. In DNA form, the CDR3 reads TGTGCCAGCAGTGAAGCGCTTCTAGCGGCCGACTTGGAGCAGTTCTTC.

This clone was found a few times. The chain is built from TRBV4-1 and TRBJ1-2, with 7 nucleotides matching TRBD1. V was pared by 2 bases and J by 4 bases, with 7 bases of the junction left unmatched. The CDR3 loop spans 15 amino acids. Germline CDR1 reads MGHRA; CDR2 reads YSYEKL. The CDR3 protein is CASSQHSDRIYGYTF. In nucleotides, the CDR3 is TGCGCCAGCAGCCAACACTCGGACAGGATCTATGGCTACACCTTC.

The V call is TRBV13, the J call TRBJ2-7; TRBD2 matches 7 bases. Germline-derived CDR1 and CDR2 are PRHDT and FYEKMQ (reference sequence). The CDR3 is 15 residues long. The V segment lost 5 bases and the J segment 0 bases; nucleotides outside the gene matches: 7. DNA for the CDR3: TGTGCCAGCAGCCCTAGCGGTAGGAGCTCCTACGAGCAGTACTTC. Its protein product is CASSPSGRSSYEQYF.